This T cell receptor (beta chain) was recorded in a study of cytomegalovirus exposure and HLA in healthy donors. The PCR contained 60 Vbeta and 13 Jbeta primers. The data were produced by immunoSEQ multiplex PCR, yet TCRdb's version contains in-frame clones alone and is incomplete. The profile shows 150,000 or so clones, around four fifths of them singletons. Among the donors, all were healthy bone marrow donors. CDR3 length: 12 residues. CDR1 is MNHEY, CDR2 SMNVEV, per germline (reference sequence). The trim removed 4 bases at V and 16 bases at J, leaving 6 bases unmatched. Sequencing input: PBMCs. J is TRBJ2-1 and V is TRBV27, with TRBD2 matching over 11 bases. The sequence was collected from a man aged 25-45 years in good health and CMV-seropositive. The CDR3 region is CASSSVGTSGFF. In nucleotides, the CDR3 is TGTGCCAGCAGTTCAGTTGGGACTAGCGGTTTCTTC.